Below are 19 T cell receptor beta chains sequenced from a single sample in a study of T cell responses to AZD1222 COVID-19 vaccine. TCRdb's table, derived via immunoSEQ multiplex PCR, lists solely in-frame clones and lacks some. The repertoire holds over 85,000 clones, with about 90% as singletons. The sample in question was peripheral blood, obtained on day 0 of AZD1222 vaccination. The receptors derive from an adult in good health.

Many counts were recorded for this clone. The chain combines TRBV5-4 with TRBJ2-2; TRBD2 might be the D (6 bases). V gave up 1 base and J gave up 7 bases, with 8 bases separating them. Germline V CDR1 and CDR2: SGHNT, YYREEE (reference sequence). This CDR3 contains 13 residues. CDR3 bases: TGTGCCAGCAGCTTGCGGGAGCGCGGGGAGCTGTTTTTT. Amino acids: CASSLRERGELFF. The entire variable domain, with the rest obtained from reference TRBV5-4 and TRBJ2-2, is as follows: ETGVTQSPTHLIKTRGQQVTLRCSSQSGHNTVSWYQQALGQGPQFIFQYYREEENGRGNFPPRFSGLQFPNYSSELNVNALELDDSALYLCASSLRERGELFFGEGSRLTVL.

This clone was seen more than once but under ten times. The chain joins TRBV27 to TRBJ1-1; 10 bases are shared with TRBD1. This CDR3 is built from 13 residues. V lost 2 bases, J lost 10 bases, and 4 bases stayed unmatched. Germline V gene lookup returns CDR1 MNHEY and CDR2 SMNVEV (reference sequence). As DNA, the CDR3 is TGTGCCAGCAGTTTAAATGACAGGGGGCGAGCTTTCTTT. It specifies CASSLNDRGRAFF.

The chain employs TRBV27 and TRBJ1-2; the D gene is possibly TRBD1 (5 bases). The V end lost 8 bases, the J end lost 7 bases, and 17 bases lay between the germline ends. The germline CDR1 and CDR2 sequences are MNHEY and SMNVEV (reference sequence). This CDR3 contains 13 residues. CDR3 loop: CASCAGSRCGYTF. CDR3 DNA: TGTGCCAGCTGTGCAGGGTCCAGGTGTGGCTACACCTTC.

CDR3 DNA: TGCAGCACAGGATTGGAAAACGGGCAGCCCCAGCATTTT. This codes for CSTGLENGQPQHF. The rearrangement uses TRBV29-1 and TRBJ1-5; weak D call: TRBD1 (5 bases). Germline CDR1 is SQVTM and CDR2 is ANQGSEA. The CDR3 covers 13 residues. V lost 8 bases, J lost 7 bases, and 18 bases lay in between.

V usage is TRBV9 and J usage is TRBJ2-7, with TRBD2 matching 9 bases. Germline CDR1 is SGDLS and CDR2 is YYNGEE. The CDR3 loop spans 14 amino acids. With 4 bases clipped from V and 2 bases from J, the junction kept 4 bases outside the gene matches. This chain's CDR3 is CASSKTSGAYEQYF. CDR3 nucleotides: TGTGCCAGCAGCAAGACTAGCGGAGCCTACGAGCAGTACTTC.

The chain carries TRBV3-1 (or the pseudogene TRBV3-2) and TRBJ2-3, with 8 bases matching TRBD1. CDR1 is LGHDT and CDR2 is YNNKEL in the germline V gene (reference sequence). V dropped 4 bases and J dropped 6; count of bases not matched to a gene: 9. This CDR3 has 15 residues. CDR3 loop: CASSPWQGAVDTQYF. In DNA, the CDR3 is TGTGCCAGCAGCCCATGGCAGGGGGCGGTGGATACGCAGTATTTT.

This chain connects TRBV10-1 to TRBJ2-6; TRBD1 matches 12 bases. The CDR3 contains 16 residues. V was clipped by 9 bases and J by 4 bases; unmatched bases: 7. In germline, CDR1 is WNHNN, CDR2 SYGVQD (reference sequence). CDR3 amino acids: CARGDRGLPGANVLTF. The CDR3, as DNA: TGCGCCAGAGGGGACAGGGGGCTCCCCGGGGCCAACGTCCTGACTTTC.

The chain recombines TRBV12-3 or TRBV12-4 with TRBJ2-7, with 7 bases that match TRBD1. The CDR3 has 13 residues. V trimming: 6 bases; J trimming: 5 bases; junction bases outside the gene matches: 7. The CDR3 loop reads CASSLQGIHEQYF. The CDR3 bases are TGTGCCAGCAGCCTACAGGGGATCCACGAGCAGTACTTC.

The chain couples TRBV5-4 to TRBJ1-4, with D possibly TRBD1 on 5 matching bases. The ends were cut back, 4 bases at V and 3 bases at J, with 16 bases in the middle. Germline V gene data show CDR1 as SGHNT and CDR2 as YYREEE (reference sequence). The CDR3 has 16 amino acids. Here the CDR3 DNA reads TGTGCCAGCAGCGTAGGGGAGGGTCTATCTAATGAAAAACTGTTTTTT. Translation: CASSVGEGLSNEKLFF.

The chain is built from TRBV11-3 and TRBJ2-7, with 9 bases aligning to TRBD1. CDR1 and CDR2 from the germline V gene are SGHNT and YENEEA. V shed 5 bases and J 0 bases; nucleotides not matched to a gene: 5. The CDR3 is made up of 15 amino acids. CDR3 loop: CASSKGQGVSYEQYF. The CDR3 DNA sequence: TGTGCCAGCAGCAAGGGACAGGGAGTCTCCTACGAGCAGTACTTC.

The gene calls are TRBV4-1 and TRBJ2-7; D is ambiguous. This CDR3 is built from 15 residues. V was cut by 0 bases and J by 1 base, with 10 bases left in between. From germline, CDR1 is MGHRA and CDR2 YSYEKL. The CDR3, as DNA: TGCGCCAGCAGCCAAGAGCTCCCCGGTTCCTACGAGCAGTACTTC. Its translation is CASSQELPGSYEQYF.

The V call is TRBV19, the J call TRBJ2-7; perhaps TRBD1 as D (5 bases). V was clipped by 2 bases and J by 1 base, with 12 bases between them. The CDR3 covers 15 residues. CDR1 and CDR2 (germline): LNHDA, SQIVND (reference sequence). CDR3 sequence (DNA): TGTGCCAGTAGTATATCAGCAGGGTGGTCCTACGAGCAGTACTTC. Protein: CASSISAGWSYEQYF. Supplemented by reference TRBV19 and TRBJ2-7, the full variable domain reads DGGITQSPKYLFRKEGQNVTLSCEQNLNHDAMYWYRQDPGQGLRLIYYSQIVNDFQKGDIAEGYSVSREKKESFPLTVTSAQKNPTAFYLCASSISAGWSYEQYFGPGTRLTVT.

The chain couples TRBV5-1 to TRBJ2-7; 9 bases line up with TRBD1. CDR3 length: 17 amino acids. CDR1 and CDR2 (germline): SGHRS, YFSETQ. The V and J ends lost 6 bases and 1 base, in that order; junction bases with no gene match: 14. This chain's CDR3 is CASKPGQGPLGSYEQYF. The CDR3 nucleotides are TGCGCCAGCAAACCGGGACAGGGCCCCTTAGGATCCTACGAGCAGTACTTC.

The chain uses TRBV4-1 and TRBJ1-6; D might be TRBD1 (6 bases). This CDR3 region has 11 residues. Deletions cut 4 bases from V and 14 bases from J, with 9 bases between. Germline CDR1 reads MGHRA; CDR2 reads YSYEKL. Here the CDR3 DNA reads TGCGCCAGCAGCCTACAGGGATCCCTCCACTTT. It specifies CASSLQGSLHF.

The chain is built from TRBV9 and TRBJ2-1, with D maybe TRBD2 (6 bases). The CDR3 runs to 12 residues. CDR1 is SGDLS, CDR2 YYNGEE, per germline. Trimming pared 4 bases from V and 6 bases from J, leaving 8 bases between. In nucleotides, the CDR3 is TGTGCCAGCAGCCCGGGGGTCAATGAGCAGTTCTTC. Protein: CASSPGVNEQFF.

V and J are TRBV9 and TRBJ1-2; a weak D match, TRBD1 (5 bases). CDR1 SGDLS and CDR2 YYNGEE come from the germline V gene. CDR3 length: 15 amino acids. The V end was cut by 4 bases, the J end by 7 bases, with 20 bases between. CDR3: CASSYSDSGWGGYTF. The CDR3 region has the DNA TGTGCCAGCAGCTATAGTGACAGTGGGTGGGGTGGCTACACCTTC.

The rearrangement joins TRBV3-1 (or the pseudogene TRBV3-2) to TRBJ1-2; no definite D call. The V gene lost 3 bases and the J gene lost 3 bases, with 8 bases spanning the gap. Per germline, CDR1 LGHDT and CDR2 YNNKEL (reference sequence). CDR3 length equals 13 residues. The CDR3 DNA follows: TGTGCCAGCAGCCAGTGGCCTTACTATGGCTACACCTTC. Translating it yields CASSQWPYYGYTF.

This chain links TRBV18 with TRBJ1-6, with a weak D call TRBD1 (6 bases). The germline V gene has CDR1 KGHSH and CDR2 LQKENI. Trimming took off 5 bases at V and 10 bases at J, with 24 bases between the two ends. The CDR3 has 17 amino acids. CDR3 protein: CASSTPTSTGRRSPLHF. In nucleotides, the CDR3 is TGTGCCAGCTCAACTCCAACTTCTACAGGGCGGAGGTCACCCCTCCACTTT. The full variable domain, completed using reference TRBV18 and TRBJ1-6, is NAGVMQNPRHLVRRRGQEARLRCSPMKGHSHVYWYRQLPEEGLKFMVYLQKENIIDESGMPKERFSAEFPKEGPSILRIQQVVRGDSAAYFCASSTPTSTGRRSPLHFGNGTRLTVT.

CDR3 residues: CASSPPSAPGQPQHF. In DNA form, the CDR3 reads TGTGCCAGCTCACCACCGTCCGCCCCGGGCCAGCCCCAGCATTTT. The chain links TRBV18 to TRBJ1-5; no clear D gene. Trimming took 0 bases from V and 7 from J, leaving 13 bases between them. Germline CDR1 KGHSH, CDR2 LQKENI. The CDR3 sequence is 15 residues long. The full variable domain, in which reference TRBV18 and TRBJ1-5 provide the parts outside the CDR3, is NAGVMQNPRHLVRRRGQEARLRCSPMKGHSHVYWYRQLPEEGLKFMVYLQKENIIDESGMPKERFSAEFPKEGPSILRIQQVVRGDSAAYFCASSPPSAPGQPQHFGDGTRLSIL.